Detailed here is one T cell receptor beta chain. Its cognate antigen has yet to be identified. Per-nucleotide qualities are absent, and no much larger clonotype sits a single base away. Every donor in the study was a healthy Caucasian. The twin cohort consisted of three pairs of female monozygotic twins, all aged 18 to 29 years. Positive isolation kits from Invitrogen were used to isolate CD4+ and CD8+ T cell populations. This sample stems from a study of identical twins (dated by TCRdb to 2016 to 2017). A note on the overall study: To test whether fetal clonotypes persist, the study used deep sequencing on TCR alpha and beta repertoires from monozygotic twins, unrelated adults of various ages, and cord blood. To rule out contamination, the twin experiments were replicated at different times with different library preparation protocols.

The library came from 5' RACE. For sequencing, an Illumina HiSeq 2000 was employed. Template switching added a universal primer binding site, and the final cDNA carried a unique molecular identifier that allowed TCR cDNA molecules to be counted accurately. Specific primers in the conserved constant-segment region were used to synthesize first-strand cDNA for the TCR alpha and beta chains. To control for contamination, each cDNA library was double barcoded with a SMART-Mk sample barcode plus Illumina barcodes. TruSeq adapter sequences and Illumina sample barcodes were added in two successive PCR steps. Sequencing of the TCR alpha and beta cDNA libraries was done on the Illumina HiSeq platform using custom primers. Processing in the source paper ran as follows. Raw reads were processed with MiGEC to extract unique molecular identifiers, and MiXCR was used to determine CDR3 positions. For each individual, recombination models were inferred using an EM algorithm with the repgenHMM and IGoR tools. The analysis of shared clonotypes was done with the tcR package in R, with sharing normalized by the product of cloneset sizes. To study raw recombination free of thymic and clonal selection effects, out-of-frame nonproductive sequences were analyzed. TCRdb applied fastp at Q25 and MiXCR to the public reads, then kept only in-frame beta chains. Each entry merges the rows of one CDR3 protein and shows their most common DNA and genes. These V and J calls derive from TCRdb rather than the authors' analysis. This sample comprises 400,000 to 600,000 distinct CDR3 sequences, 20% to 25% of them detected only once. The leading ten clones occupy 0.48% of the sample.

From the germline V gene, CDR1 is ENHRY and CDR2 is SYGVKD. The CDR3 measures 16 amino acids from cysteine to phenylalanine. Only the CDR3 region is kept as DNA, spanning 48 bases read in frame from base 1. V lost 0 bases and J lost 3 bases; the stretch between them is 15 bases long. Broad study findings and their caveats: Invariant T cells such as MAIT and iNKT could partly confound zero-insertion analyses, though diverse VJ usage argued against this for most clonotypes. Abundant cord blood beta clonotypes carried fewer insertions; young adult naive repertoires showed a weaker similar trend, while memory repertoires showed none. Out-of-frame TCR alpha sequences shared between twins showed an excess of low generation-probability sequences compared with coincidental sharing between unrelated individuals. Because the same donors could not be followed over many years, the conclusions relied on cross-sectional statistical analysis. In monozygotic twins, recombination models systematically underestimated out-of-frame TCR alpha sharing, but the models matched the sharing seen between unrelated individuals. Excess twin sharing in beta out-of-frame sequences was weaker because fewer shared sequences lowered the signal-to-noise ratio.

This sample was shared with a second study, whose subject was yellow fever vaccine responses in identical twins. The second investigation adds: According to the authors, the vaccine-induced T cell response in identical twins seemed to be partly convergent and partly specific to each individual. The study precisely tracked vaccine-responding T cell clones in identical twins.

The chain uses TRBV10-3 and TRBJ2-7, and possibly TRBD2, on 5 matching bases. The sample comprised CD4+ T cells sorted from blood. The TCR was taken from a woman younger than 30 in good health. This receptor carries the CDR3 CAISESTSGALYEQYF. The DNA sequence is as follows: TGTGCCATCAGTGAGTCGACGAGCGGAGCCCTCTACGAGCAGTACTTC.